Below, 21 T cell receptor beta chains from the same sample are listed, as sequenced in a study of blood T cell repertoires in COVID-19. Sequencing was performed with immunoSEQ multiplex PCR; in TCRdb, only in-frame clones are kept and a portion is missing. The sample shows tens of thousands of clones, about 72% of them seen only once. Material for sequencing was peripheral blood. The receptors derive from a woman aged 80 or over with acute or convalescent COVID-19.

This chain connects TRBV18 to TRBJ1-1; D is perhaps TRBD1 (5 bases). Germline loops: CDR1 KGHSH, CDR2 LQKENI. CDR3 length: 15 amino acids. Trimming cost V 3 bases and J 3 bases, with 14 bases left between them. Here the CDR3 reads CASSPSLGLDTEAFF. The DNA for the CDR3 is TGTGCCAGCTCACCGAGTCTGGGGCTGGACACTGAAGCTTTCTTT.

The rearrangement joins TRBV6-5 to TRBJ2-2, with D perhaps TRBD2 (6 bases). The germline gives CDR1 MNHEY, CDR2 SVGAGI. The CDR3 is 15 residues long. With 4 bases removed from V and 1 base from J, the gap between germline ends came to 10 bases. The CDR3 DNA follows: TGTGCCAGCAGTTCGGGACTCCTGAACACCGGGGAGCTGTTTTTT. Amino acid sequence: CASSSGLLNTGELFF.

This clone was counted only a few times. The chain is built from TRBV7-2 and TRBJ1-5; possibly TRBD1 for D (6 bases). Germline loops: CDR1 SGHTA, CDR2 FQGNSA. V lost 4 bases to trimming and J lost 4 bases, with 11 bases between them. The CDR3 is 14 residues long. DNA of the CDR3: TGTGCCAGCAGCTCCGGACAGTTTAATCAGCCCCAGCATTTT. Residues: CASSSGQFNQPQHF.

This chain joins TRBV6-2 or TRBV6-3 and TRBJ1-1; TRBD1 agrees at 10 bases. This CDR3 is 15 amino acids long. Germline-derived CDR1 and CDR2 are MNHEY and SVGEGT. The V and J ends lost 5 bases and 1 base, in that order; junction bases with no gene match: 4. The CDR3 here is CASSQGQGGNTEAFF. The DNA for the CDR3 is TGTGCCAGCAGTCAAGGACAGGGGGGGAACACTGAAGCTTTCTTT.

The chain couples TRBV10-3 to TRBJ2-2, with a possible D match to TRBD1 (5 bases). The CDR3 totals 17 residues. With 1 base removed from V and 5 bases from J, the gap between germline ends came to 17 bases. Germline lookup yields CDR1 ENHRY and CDR2 SYGVKD. The CDR3 DNA sequence: TGTGCCATCAGTGAGTTGCAAGGGGCGATGGGGACCGGGGAGCTGTTTTTT. It yields the protein CAISELQGAMGTGELFF.

The V call is TRBV15, the J call TRBJ2-1; D is uncertain. Germline V gene sequence: CDR1 LNHNV, CDR2 YYDKDF (reference sequence). The CDR3 totals 15 residues. V was cut by 0 bases and J by 9 bases, with 15 bases left in between. The CDR3 here is CATSREGRLTSEQFF. The CDR3 bases are TGTGCCACCAGCAGAGAGGGTAGATTGACAAGTGAGCAGTTCTTC.

This clone showed up just a few times. The rearrangement links TRBV5-1 to TRBJ2-7; a possible D gene is TRBD1 (5 bases). V was trimmed by 4 bases and J by 6 bases, leaving 8 bases between them. CDR1 is SGHRS and CDR2 is YFSETQ in the germline V gene. CDR3 length equals 11 residues. CDR3 sequence reads: CASSRDSEQYF. DNA for the CDR3: TGCGCCAGCAGCCGCGACAGCGAGCAGTACTTC.

V is TRBV30 and J is TRBJ2-7; D might be TRBD1 (6 bases). Trimming removed 5 bases at V and 6 bases at J, with 11 bases between. This CDR3 contains 11 residues. In germline, CDR1 is GTSNPN, CDR2 SVGIG (reference sequence). The CDR3 spells CAWAQDSEQYF. DNA of the CDR3: TGTGCCTGGGCTCAGGACAGCGAGCAGTACTTC.

J is TRBJ1-2 and V is TRBV29-1, with D perhaps matching TRBD1 (5 bases). The V end was cut by 4 bases, the J end by 6 bases, with 6 bases between. Germline-derived CDR1 and CDR2 are SQVTM and ANQGSEA. CDR3 length: 10 residues. CDR3 DNA: TGCAGCGTTGCCAGGGATGGCTACACCTTC. Encoded protein: CSVARDGYTF.

This clone turned up a few times. The chain couples TRBV27 to TRBJ1-6; 9 nucleotides match TRBD1. There are 17 residues in the CDR3. The V and J ends lost 5 bases and 0 bases, in that order; junction bases with no gene match: 5. Germline CDR1 and CDR2: MNHEY and SMNVEV (reference sequence). The CDR3: CASSKGGQGSYNSPLHF. The CDR3 nucleotides are TGTGCCAGCAGTAAGGGGGGACAGGGCTCCTATAATTCACCCCTCCACTTT.

The chain is built from TRBV25-1 and TRBJ2-5; weak D call: TRBD1 (5 bases). CDR1 is MGHDK and CDR2 is SYGVNS in the germline V gene. This CDR3 has 13 amino acids. Trimming removed 2 bases from V and 5 bases from J, with 9 bases in between. The CDR3 region has the DNA TGTGCCAGCAGTGAAGGGGCGCGGGAGACCCAGTACTTC. This encodes CASSEGARETQYF.

The chain carries TRBV4-3 and TRBJ1-4, with D uncertain. The germline V and J ends were trimmed by 1 base and 0 bases, with 3 bases remaining between them. The CDR3 covers 14 residues. Looked up from germline, CDR1 is LGHNA and CDR2 is YSLEER. The CDR3 protein is CASSQAATNEKLFF. CDR3 in DNA: TGCGCCAGCAGCCAAGCCGCAACTAATGAAAAACTGTTTTTT.

The chain couples TRBV7-2 to TRBJ1-5, with D perhaps TRBD1 (5 bases). The V gene's germline CDR1 is SGHTA and CDR2 FQGNSA. V dropped 0 bases and J dropped 1 base, with 7 bases sitting between them. This CDR3 region has 15 residues. The CDR3 loop is CASSLAGGSNQPQHF. The DNA of the CDR3 is TGTGCCAGCAGCTTAGCGGGGGGAAGCAATCAGCCCCAGCATTTT. Looking up the rest from reference TRBV7-2 and TRBJ1-5 gives the full variable domain: GAGVSQSPSNKVTEKGKDVELRCDPISGHTALYWYRQSLGQGLEFLIYFQGNSAPDKSGLPSDRFSAERTGGSVSTLTIQRTQQEDSAVYLCASSLAGGSNQPQHFGDGTRLSIL.

The genes are TRBV11-2 and TRBJ2-1; 15 bases match TRBD2. The CDR3 is 16 residues long. J lost 7 bases, V lost 5 bases, and 6 bases had no gene match. Germline V CDR1 and CDR2: SGHAT, FQNNGV. CDR3 bases: TGTGCCAGCAGCCAGGGAGGACTAGCGGGAGGGAATGAGCAGTTCTTC. This gives the protein CASSQGGLAGGNEQFF. Supplemented by reference TRBV11-2 and TRBJ2-1, the full variable domain reads EAGVAQSPRYKIIEKRQSVAFWCNPISGHATLYWYQQILGQGPKLLIQFQNNGVVDDSQLPKDRFSAERLKGVDSTLKIQPAKLEDSAVYLCASSQGGLAGGNEQFFGPGTRLTVL.

The chain recombines TRBV5-5 with TRBJ1-1; possibly TRBD1 for D (6 bases). Between the trimmed V and J ends, which lost 4 bases and 0 bases, there was a span of 16 bases. The CDR3 has 16 amino acids. The germline V gene has CDR1 SGHKS and CDR2 YYEKEE (reference sequence). The CDR3 region is CASSPYPDSLNTEAFF. The CDR3, as DNA: TGTGCCAGCAGCCCTTACCCGGACAGCTTGAACACTGAAGCTTTCTTT.

The sample holds one count of this clone. The chain combines TRBV3-1 (or the pseudogene TRBV3-2) with TRBJ2-7, with 10 bases fitting TRBD1. The CDR3 extends over 14 amino acids. Germline CDR1 LGHDT, CDR2 YNNKEL (reference sequence). V shed 1 base, J shed 6 bases, and the junction held 3 bases outside the gene matches. The CDR3 spells CASSQADRGLEQYF. In nucleotides, the CDR3 is TGTGCCAGCAGCCAAGCCGACAGGGGGCTCGAGCAGTACTTC.

This clone was picked up a small number of times. The V call is TRBV4-1, the J call TRBJ2-7; D may be TRBD1 (6 bases). V was cut by 4 bases and J by 6 bases, with 16 bases left in between. CDR3 length equals 14 residues. Germline lookup yields CDR1 MGHRA and CDR2 YSYEKL. CDR3 protein: CASSLNAGDLEQYF. The CDR3 region has the DNA TGCGCCAGCAGCCTAAACGCAGGGGACCTCGAGCAGTACTTC.

This clone turned up a few times. The chain couples TRBV5-1 to TRBJ2-3; 8 nucleotides align to TRBD1. The germline CDR1 and CDR2 sequences are SGHRS and YFSETQ. This CDR3 region has 13 residues. The V and J ends lost 7 bases and 5 bases, in that order; junction bases with no gene match: 6. CDR3 in amino acids: CASANTGGDTQYF. In DNA form, the CDR3 reads TGCGCCAGCGCCAATACAGGGGGAGATACGCAGTATTTT.

The V call is TRBV24-1, the J call TRBJ1-6, with no clear D. V was clipped by 5 bases and J by 6 bases, with 7 bases between them. Germline V lookup: CDR1 KGHDR, CDR2 SFDVKD. The CDR3 has 13 residues. The DNA for the CDR3 is TGTGCCACCAGTGCCGAACTTAATTCACCCCTCCACTTT. Its protein product is CATSAELNSPLHF.

The chain carries TRBV7-2 and TRBJ2-5; a weak D match, TRBD2 (7 bases). Per germline, CDR1 SGHTA and CDR2 FQGNSA. The CDR3 is 14 amino acids. Trimming took 1 base from V and 5 from J, leaving 11 bases between them. CDR3 sequence reads: CASSLGTRGETQYF. CDR3 DNA: TGTGCCAGCAGCTTAGGGACTAGGGGGGAGACCCAGTACTTC.

This clone was seen more than once but under ten times. The V call is TRBV9, the J call TRBJ2-7, with TRBD1 matching 8 bases. Germline lookup yields CDR1 SGDLS and CDR2 YYNGEE. V lost 0 bases and J lost 8; bases outside the gene matches: 4. The CDR3 has 13 amino acids. This chain's CDR3 is CASSVAQGAKQYF. For the CDR3, the DNA is TGTGCCAGCAGCGTAGCGCAGGGGGCCAAGCAGTACTTC.